This T cell receptor beta chain is from a study of a mutant IDH1 vaccine in newly diagnosed glioma. V was clipped by 6 bases and J by 7 bases, with 16 bases between them. The CDR3 runs to 14 residues. The germline CDR1 and CDR2 sequences are MNHNS and SASEGT. In regard to this clone: Its antigen is unidentified.

Assay: immunoSEQ multiplex PCR; the TCRdb copy retains only in-frame clones and omits some. The table shows over 50,000 clones, with over 75% occurring only once. Study-wide results and limits: Pseudoprogression appears to have had no connection to changes in top peripheral T cell clonotypes.

The time point was: week 23, last vaccination. Doses comprised 300 ug of mutant IDH1 20-mer peptide each, plus topical imiquimod. The TCR originated in a man younger than 35 with glioma. The sequencing used PBMCs, collected from a glioma patient whose treatment included an IDH1 peptide vaccine. This chain links TRBV6-1 with TRBJ1-3, with D tentatively TRBD1 (5 bases). The CDR3 loop is CASRGVGGSNTIYF. The DNA for the CDR3 is TGTGCCAGCAGGGGAGTCGGGGGTAGTAACACCATATATTTT.